This T cell receptor (beta chain) was documented in a study of T cells in localized non-small cell lung cancer. Only in-frame clones appear in the TCRdb table, and some are missing; sequencing was by immunoSEQ multiplex PCR. The sample yields 25,000 or so clones, less than 95% seen once. Looked up from germline, CDR1 is MNHNY and CDR2 is SVGAGI (reference sequence). This CDR3 has 14 amino acids. Trimming removed 4 bases at V and 4 bases at J, with 10 bases between. This clonotype was sampled from a woman aged 40-75 years with stage I lung adenocarcinoma. The rearrangement joins TRBV6-6 to TRBJ1-4; D possibly corresponds to TRBD1 (5 bases). Sequencing used peripheral blood, obtained before any cancer treatment. The CDR3 is CASSFPGYNEKLFF. DNA of the CDR3: TGTGCCAGCAGTTTCCCAGGGTATAATGAAAAACTGTTTTTT.